This TCR beta chain was captured by sequencing in a study of blood T cell repertoires in COVID-19. Study-wide context: Collection of acute and convalescent COVID-19 samples took place in the United States, Italy and Spain. PBMCs, B-cell-depleted T cells, or T cells were the source of the cDNA or gDNA that made up the material.

Source study methods: Reference gene primer amplification gave nucleated cell count estimates. Some clones are missing from TCRdb's copy, which holds only in-frame ones; the method was immunoSEQ multiplex PCR. That table is the source of V, J and clone size, and D and trimming were worked out from the DNA. This table holds approximately 240,000 clones, around 82% found once. Germline lookup yields CDR1 KGHSH and CDR2 LQKENI. The V and J ends lost 1 base and 0 bases respectively, with 11 bases between them. CDR3 length equals 16 residues. The clonotype comes from a woman of 80 years or more with active or convalescent COVID-19. J is TRBJ2-3 and V is TRBV18; possible D gene TRBD1, 6 bases. The sample comprised peripheral blood. CDR3 region: CASSPRQGFSTDTQYF. Written as DNA, the CDR3 is TGTGCCAGCTCACCACGGCAGGGGTTTAGCACAGATACGCAGTATTTT. Full variable domain (missing parts from reference TRBV18 and TRBJ2-3): NAGVMQNPRHLVRRRGQEARLRCSPMKGHSHVYWYRQLPEEGLKFMVYLQKENIIDESGMPKERFSAEFPKEGPSILRIQQVVRGDSAAYFCASSPRQGFSTDTQYFGPGTRLTVL.